This T cell receptor beta chain comes out of a study of T cell responses to AZD1222 COVID-19 vaccine (dated by TCRdb to the early 2020s). Context from the whole study: TCR sequencing was performed for over 230 trial participants, of whom some 200 were given two doses of AZD1222 and around 26 were given two doses of MenACWY control vaccine. Enrollment into the trials was organized by age into subgroups of 18-55, 56-69 and 70-plus years, and those subgroups contained roughly 150, 30 and 60 TCR-sequenced participants, respectively. Overall results and qualifications from the work: Participants were mostly white British, with more females than males. The authors suggested clonal diversity may have been underestimated. Vaccine-associated CD4 TCRs spanned the whole spike protein, with dominant responses in regions 160-218 and 743-854. Reportedly, close to half of the unique spike-specific TCRs recognized epitopes lying outside the regions that are mutated in the B.1.351 and B.1.1.7 variants. Because no day 14 peak-response samples were available, repertoires were characterized only after the peak T cell response. Conclusions about previously exposed vaccinees are limited, since just five to seven AZD1222 recipients were seropositive for SARS-CoV-2 at baseline. The 56-69-year group was small, and its depth increase did not reach significance, likely because of low power. Spike-specific TCR breadth and depth rose significantly after two AZD1222 doses compared with day 0 and with MenACWY recipients.

What the time point label conveys for this sample: about 28 days (+/-7) after the second vaccine dose. AZD1222 recipients given second doses at about 4 weeks or at about 12 weeks were pooled, since spike-specific TCR depth and breadth were not found to differ between the two schedules. The vaccinee samples were drawn from two UK trials, COV001 and COV002, one of which was a single-blind randomized controlled phase 2/3 trial testing AZD1222 (ChAdOx1 nCoV-19) in healthy adults. Trial participant PBMC samples were collected at day 0 and day 28 after the second dose for TCRbeta chain sequencing. Comment on this clone: No cognate antigen has been identified for it. No base quality values were provided; no much bigger clone lies one nucleotide off.

The CDR3 regions of human TCRbeta chains were analyzed by immunosequencing. Regarding the original processing steps: TCRs in the repertoires were matched against a reference library of SARS-CoV-2-specific TCRs that had been generated with the MIRA antigen-specificity platform. Breadth was defined as the fraction of unique TCRs that were SARS-CoV-2-associated, and depth was defined as the fraction of total T cells that were SARS-CoV-2-associated. Using the MIRA data, each spike-specific TCR was mapped to the spike region that the TCR reacts to and placed in a CD4 or CD8 class. Log10-transformed breadth and depth values were compared by one-way ANOVA with Sidak's multiple comparisons tests. TCRdb limited this immuneACCESS table to in-frame rearrangements with V and J called. A share of clones is missing; checked studies link under half to unresolved V genes, and the rest is unexplained. Clonal size and the V and J genes are those of that table, whereas D and trimming came from the DNA. The sample table lists some 160,000 clones, roughly 93% of them with a count of one. Clones ranked in the top ten supply roughly 2% of the sample.

The sequence was collected from an adult who received the AZD1222 COVID-19 vaccine. Material: peripheral blood, obtained 28 days after the second AZD1222 dose.

The DNA sequence is given as TGTGCCAGTAGTACCAACCCCACTAGCGGGAGTAGGTATGAGCAGTTCTTC. This codes for CASSTNPTSGSRYEQFF. Recombination joined TRBV19 with TRBJ2-1; the junction holds 11 bases that match TRBD2. Including cysteine and phenylalanine, the CDR3 has 17 amino acids. Solely the CDR3 DNA is kept, with 51 bases framed from the first base. V is cut back by 4 bases and J by 8 bases, with 13 bases in the junction unmatched. The germline V gene (reference sequence) provides CDR1 LNHDA and CDR2 SQIVND.